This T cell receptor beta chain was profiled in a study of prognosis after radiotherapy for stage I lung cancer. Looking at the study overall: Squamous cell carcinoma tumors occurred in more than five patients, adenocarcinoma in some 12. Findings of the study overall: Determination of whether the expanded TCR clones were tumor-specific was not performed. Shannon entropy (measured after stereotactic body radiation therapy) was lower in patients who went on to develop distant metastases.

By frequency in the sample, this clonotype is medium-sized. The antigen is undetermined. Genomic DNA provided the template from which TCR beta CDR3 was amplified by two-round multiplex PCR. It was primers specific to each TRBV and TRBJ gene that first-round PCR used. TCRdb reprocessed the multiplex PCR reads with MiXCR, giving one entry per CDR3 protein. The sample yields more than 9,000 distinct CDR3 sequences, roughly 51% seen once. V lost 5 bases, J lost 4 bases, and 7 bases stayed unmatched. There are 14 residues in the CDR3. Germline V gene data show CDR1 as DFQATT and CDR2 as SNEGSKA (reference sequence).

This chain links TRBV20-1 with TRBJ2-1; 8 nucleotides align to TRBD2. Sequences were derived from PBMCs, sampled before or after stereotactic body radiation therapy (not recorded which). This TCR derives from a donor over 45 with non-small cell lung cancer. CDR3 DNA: TGCAGTGCTCCAAAACTAGCGGCTTACAATGAGCAGTTCTTC. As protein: CSAPKLAAYNEQFF.